This TCR beta chain was obtained from a study of blood T cell repertoires in COVID-19. Study context: Sample material is recorded as cDNA or gDNA derived from T cells, B-cell-depleted T cells, or PBMCs.

The authors' processing: Researchers report that nucleated cell counts were estimated from reference gene primer amplification. TCRdb keeps only in-frame clones here, not all; method: immunoSEQ multiplex PCR. V and J calls and clone size are those listed in that table; D and trimming were worked out from the DNA. This repertoire shows approximately 180,000 clones, about 87% found once; its top ten account for roughly an eighth. CDR3 size: 17 residues. V was pared by 2 bases and J by 10 bases, with 10 bases of the junction left unmatched. From germline, CDR1 is PRHDT and CDR2 FYEKMQ (reference sequence).

This TCR derives from an older woman with COVID-19, enrolled during active disease. Sequencing used peripheral blood. The chain combines TRBV13 with TRBJ2-1, with 14 bases fitting TRBD2. CDR3 bases: TGTGCCAGCAGCTTAACGACTAGCGGGAGGGCCGGCAGGGAGCAGTTCTTC. This encodes CASSLTTSGRAGREQFF.